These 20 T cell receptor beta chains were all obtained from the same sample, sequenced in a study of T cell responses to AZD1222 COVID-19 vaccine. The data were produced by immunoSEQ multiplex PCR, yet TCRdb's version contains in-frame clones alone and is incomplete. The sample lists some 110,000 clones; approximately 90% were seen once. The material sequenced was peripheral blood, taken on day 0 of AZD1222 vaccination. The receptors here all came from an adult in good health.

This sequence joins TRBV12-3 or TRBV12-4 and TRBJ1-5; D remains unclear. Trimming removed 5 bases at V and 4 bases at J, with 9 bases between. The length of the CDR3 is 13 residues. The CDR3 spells CASSEGVNQPQHF. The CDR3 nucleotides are TGTGCCAGCAGTGAGGGCGTTAATCAGCCCCAGCATTTT.

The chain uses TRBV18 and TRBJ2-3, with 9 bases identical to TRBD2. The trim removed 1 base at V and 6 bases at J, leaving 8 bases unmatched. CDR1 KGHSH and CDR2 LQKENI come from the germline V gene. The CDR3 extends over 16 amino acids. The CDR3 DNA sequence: TGTGCCAGCTCACCACGGGGACTAGCCTCCTTGGATACGCAGTATTTT. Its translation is CASSPRGLASLDTQYF.

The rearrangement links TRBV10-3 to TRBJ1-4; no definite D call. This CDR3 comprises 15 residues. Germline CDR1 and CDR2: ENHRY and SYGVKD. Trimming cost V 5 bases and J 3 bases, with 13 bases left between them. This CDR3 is CAISIGLQANEKLFF. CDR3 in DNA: TGTGCCATCAGTATCGGACTTCAGGCTAATGAAAAACTGTTTTTT.

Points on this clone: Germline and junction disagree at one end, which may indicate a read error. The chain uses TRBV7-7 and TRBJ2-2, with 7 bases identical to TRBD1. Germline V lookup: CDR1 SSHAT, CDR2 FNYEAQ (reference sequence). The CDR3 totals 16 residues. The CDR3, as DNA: TGTGCTAGCAGCCCATCCGGGACAGCGAACACCGGGGAGCTGTTTTTT. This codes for CASSPSGTANTGELFF.

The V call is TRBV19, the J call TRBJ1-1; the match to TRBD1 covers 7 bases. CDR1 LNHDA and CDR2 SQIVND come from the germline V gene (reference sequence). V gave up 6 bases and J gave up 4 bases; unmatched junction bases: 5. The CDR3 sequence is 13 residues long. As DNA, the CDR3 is TGTGCCAGTAGATACAGGGGAAGCACTGAAGCTTTCTTT. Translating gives CASRYRGSTEAFF.

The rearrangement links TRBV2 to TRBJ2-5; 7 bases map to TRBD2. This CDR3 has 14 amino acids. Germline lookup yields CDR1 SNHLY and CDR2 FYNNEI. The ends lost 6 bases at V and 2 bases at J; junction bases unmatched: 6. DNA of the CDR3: TGTGCCAGCAGAGCGGGGTGGGATCAAGAGACCCAGTACTTC. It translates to CASRAGWDQETQYF. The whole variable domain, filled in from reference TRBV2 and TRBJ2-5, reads EPEVTQTPSHQVTQMGQEVILRCVPISNHLYFYWYRQILGQKVEFLVSFYNNEISEKSEIFDDQFSVERPDGSNFTLKIRSTKLEDSAMYFCASRAGWDQETQYFGPGTRLLVL.

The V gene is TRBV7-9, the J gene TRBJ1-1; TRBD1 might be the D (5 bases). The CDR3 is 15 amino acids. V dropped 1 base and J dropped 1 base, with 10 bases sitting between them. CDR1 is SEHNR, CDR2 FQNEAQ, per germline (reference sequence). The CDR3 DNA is TGTGCCAGCAGCTTAGTCGTGGGGGGGAACACTGAAGCTTTCTTT. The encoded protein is CASSLVVGGNTEAFF.

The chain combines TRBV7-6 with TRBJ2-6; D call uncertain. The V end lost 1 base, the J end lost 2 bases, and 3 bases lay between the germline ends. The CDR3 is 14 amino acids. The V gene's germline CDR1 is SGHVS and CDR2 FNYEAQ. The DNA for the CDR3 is TGTGCCAGCAGCTTAGAACCTGGGGCCAACGTCCTGACTTTC. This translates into CASSLEPGANVLTF.

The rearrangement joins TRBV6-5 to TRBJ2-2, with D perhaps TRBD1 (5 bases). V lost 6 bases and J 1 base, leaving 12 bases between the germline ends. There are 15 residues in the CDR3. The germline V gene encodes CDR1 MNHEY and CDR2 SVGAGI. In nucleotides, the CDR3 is TGTGCCAGCAGCGCAGACAGTTTGAACACCGGGGAGCTGTTTTTT. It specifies CASSADSLNTGELFF.

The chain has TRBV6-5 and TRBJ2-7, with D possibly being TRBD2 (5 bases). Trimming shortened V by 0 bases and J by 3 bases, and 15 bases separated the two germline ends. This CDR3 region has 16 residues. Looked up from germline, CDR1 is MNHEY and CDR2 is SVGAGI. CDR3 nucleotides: TGTGCCAGCAGTTACTCGACCGGGGTAGGGAACTACGAGCAGTACTTC. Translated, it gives CASSYSTGVGNYEQYF.

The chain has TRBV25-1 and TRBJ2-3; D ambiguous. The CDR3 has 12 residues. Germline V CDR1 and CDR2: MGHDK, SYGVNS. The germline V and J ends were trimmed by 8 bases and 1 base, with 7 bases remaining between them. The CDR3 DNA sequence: TGTGCCAGCGGGAAAGGCACAGATACGCAGTATTTT. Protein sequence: CASGKGTDTQYF. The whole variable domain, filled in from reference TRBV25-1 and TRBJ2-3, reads EADIYQTPRYLVIGTGKKITLECSQTMGHDKMYWYQQDPGMELHLIHYSYGVNSTEKGDLSSESTVSRIRTEHFPLTLESARPSHTSQYLCASGKGTDTQYFGPGTRLTVL.

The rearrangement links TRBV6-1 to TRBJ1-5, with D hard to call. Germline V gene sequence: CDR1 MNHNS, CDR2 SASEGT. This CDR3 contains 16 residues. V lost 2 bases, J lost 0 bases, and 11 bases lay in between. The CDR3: CASSESWHPSNQPQHF. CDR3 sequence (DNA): TGTGCCAGCAGTGAAAGTTGGCATCCTAGCAATCAGCCCCAGCATTTT.

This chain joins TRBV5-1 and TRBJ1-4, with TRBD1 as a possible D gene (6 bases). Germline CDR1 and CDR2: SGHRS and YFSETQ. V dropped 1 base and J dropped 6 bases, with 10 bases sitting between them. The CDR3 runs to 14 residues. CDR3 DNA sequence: TGCGCCAGCAGCTTGCAGGGGCATGATGAAAAACTGTTTTTT. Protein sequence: CASSLQGHDEKLFF.

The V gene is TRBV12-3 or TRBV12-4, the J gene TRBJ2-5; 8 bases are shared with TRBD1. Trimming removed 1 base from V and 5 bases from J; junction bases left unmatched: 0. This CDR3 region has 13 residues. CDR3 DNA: TGTGCCAGCAGTTTAGGGACAGGGGAGACCCAGTACTTC. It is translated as CASSLGTGETQYF.

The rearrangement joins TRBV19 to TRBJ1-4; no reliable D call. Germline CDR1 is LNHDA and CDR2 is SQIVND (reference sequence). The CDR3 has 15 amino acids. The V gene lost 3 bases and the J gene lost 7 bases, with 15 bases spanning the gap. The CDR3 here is CASSILSPLGEKLFF. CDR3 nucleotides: TGTGCCAGTAGTATCCTATCGCCCCTGGGTGAAAAACTGTTTTTT.

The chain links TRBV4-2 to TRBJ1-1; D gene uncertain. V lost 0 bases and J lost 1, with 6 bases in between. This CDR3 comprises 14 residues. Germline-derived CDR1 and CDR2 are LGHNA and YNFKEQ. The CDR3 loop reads CASSQDQENTEAFF. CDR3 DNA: TGTGCCAGCAGCCAAGACCAGGAGAACACTGAAGCTTTCTTT.

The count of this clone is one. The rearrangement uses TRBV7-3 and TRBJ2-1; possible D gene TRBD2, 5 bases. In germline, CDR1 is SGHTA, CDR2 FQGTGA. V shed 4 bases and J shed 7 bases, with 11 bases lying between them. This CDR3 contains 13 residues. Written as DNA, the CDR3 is TGTGCCAGCAGCTACGGGGTACCTAATGAGCAGTTCTTC. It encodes CASSYGVPNEQFF.

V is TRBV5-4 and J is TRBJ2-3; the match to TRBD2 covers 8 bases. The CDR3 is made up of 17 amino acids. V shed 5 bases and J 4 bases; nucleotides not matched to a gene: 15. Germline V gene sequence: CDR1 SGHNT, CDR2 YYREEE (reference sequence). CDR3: CASRFPGAGGASDTQYF. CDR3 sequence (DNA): TGTGCCAGCAGGTTCCCCGGGGCGGGGGGTGCGTCAGATACGCAGTATTTT.

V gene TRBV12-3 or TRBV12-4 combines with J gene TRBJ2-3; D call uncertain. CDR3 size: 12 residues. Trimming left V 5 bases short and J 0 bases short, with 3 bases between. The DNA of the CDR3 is TGTGCCAGCAGTCAGAGCACAGATACGCAGTATTTT. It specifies CASSQSTDTQYF.

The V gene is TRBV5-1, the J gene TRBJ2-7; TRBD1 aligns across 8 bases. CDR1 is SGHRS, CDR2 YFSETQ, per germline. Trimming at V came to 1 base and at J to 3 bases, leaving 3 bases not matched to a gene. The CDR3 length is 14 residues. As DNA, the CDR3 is TGCGCCAGCAGCTTGCGGACAGGGAACTACGAGCAGTACTTC. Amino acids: CASSLRTGNYEQYF.